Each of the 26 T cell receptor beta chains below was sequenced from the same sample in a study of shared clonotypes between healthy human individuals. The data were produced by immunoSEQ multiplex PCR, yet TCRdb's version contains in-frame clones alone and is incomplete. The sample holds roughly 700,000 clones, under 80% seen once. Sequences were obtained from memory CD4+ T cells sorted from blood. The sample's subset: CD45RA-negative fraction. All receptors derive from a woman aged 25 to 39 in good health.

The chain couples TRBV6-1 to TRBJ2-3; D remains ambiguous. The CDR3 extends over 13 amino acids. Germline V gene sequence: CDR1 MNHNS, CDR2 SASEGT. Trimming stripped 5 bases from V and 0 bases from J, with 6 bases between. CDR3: CASSILSTDTQYF. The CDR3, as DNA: TGTGCCAGCAGTATCCTCAGCACAGATACGCAGTATTTT.

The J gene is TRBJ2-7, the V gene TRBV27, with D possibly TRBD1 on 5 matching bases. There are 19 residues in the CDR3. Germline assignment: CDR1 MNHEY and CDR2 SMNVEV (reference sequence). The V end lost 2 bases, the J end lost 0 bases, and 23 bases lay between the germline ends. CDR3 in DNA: TGTGCCAGCAGTTTACAGGGTGTAACGTCTAGTGCCTTCTCCTACGAGCAGTACTTC. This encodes CASSLQGVTSSAFSYEQYF.

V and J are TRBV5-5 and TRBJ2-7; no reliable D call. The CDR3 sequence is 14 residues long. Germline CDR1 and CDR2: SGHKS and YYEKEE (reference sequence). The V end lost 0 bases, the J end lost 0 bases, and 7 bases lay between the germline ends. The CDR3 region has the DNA TGTGCCAGCAGCTTGGCCGGGCACTCCTACGAGCAGTACTTC. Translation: CASSLAGHSYEQYF.

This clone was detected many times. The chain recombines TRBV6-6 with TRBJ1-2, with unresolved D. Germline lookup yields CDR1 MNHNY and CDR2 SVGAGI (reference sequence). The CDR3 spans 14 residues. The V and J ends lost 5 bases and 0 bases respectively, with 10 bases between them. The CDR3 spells CASSGVSTNYGYTF. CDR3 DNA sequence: TGTGCCAGCAGTGGCGTTTCTACTAACTATGGCTACACCTTC.

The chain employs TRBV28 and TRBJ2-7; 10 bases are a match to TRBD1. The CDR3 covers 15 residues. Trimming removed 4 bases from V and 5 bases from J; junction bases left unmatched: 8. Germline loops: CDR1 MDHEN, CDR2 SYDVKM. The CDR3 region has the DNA TGTGCCAGCAGTTACCCGGGACAGGGGACAAACGAGCAGTACTTC. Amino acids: CASSYPGQGTNEQYF.

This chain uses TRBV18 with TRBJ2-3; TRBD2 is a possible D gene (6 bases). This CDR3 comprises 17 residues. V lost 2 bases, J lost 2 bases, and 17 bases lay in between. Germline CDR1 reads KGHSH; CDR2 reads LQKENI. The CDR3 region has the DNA TGTGCCAGCTCACCAGGTCTAAAGGGACTTCACACAGATACGCAGTATTTT. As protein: CASSPGLKGLHTDTQYF.

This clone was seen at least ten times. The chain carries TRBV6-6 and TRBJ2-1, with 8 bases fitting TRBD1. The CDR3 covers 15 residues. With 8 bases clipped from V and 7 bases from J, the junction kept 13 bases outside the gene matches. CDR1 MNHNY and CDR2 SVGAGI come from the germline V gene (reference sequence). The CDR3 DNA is TGTGCCAGCGGAAACAGGGGGAACTTTGGTAATGAGCAGTTCTTC. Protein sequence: CASGNRGNFGNEQFF.

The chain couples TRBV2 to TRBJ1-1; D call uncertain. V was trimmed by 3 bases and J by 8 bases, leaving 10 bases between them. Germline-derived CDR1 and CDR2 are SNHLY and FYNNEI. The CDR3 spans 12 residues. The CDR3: CASSDQAWEAFF. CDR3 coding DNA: TGTGCCAGCAGTGACCAGGCATGGGAAGCTTTCTTT.

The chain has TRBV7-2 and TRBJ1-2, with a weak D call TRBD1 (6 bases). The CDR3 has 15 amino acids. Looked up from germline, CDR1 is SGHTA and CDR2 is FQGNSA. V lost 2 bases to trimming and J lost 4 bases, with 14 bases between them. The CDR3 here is CASSLLLAGAYGYTF. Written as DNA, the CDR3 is TGTGCCAGCAGCTTACTCCTGGCAGGGGCCTATGGCTACACCTTC.

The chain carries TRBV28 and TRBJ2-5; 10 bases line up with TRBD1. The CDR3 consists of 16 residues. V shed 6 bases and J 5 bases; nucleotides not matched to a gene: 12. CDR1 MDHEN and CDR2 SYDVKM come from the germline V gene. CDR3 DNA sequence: TGTGCCAGCAGCTCTACCTTGGGGACAGGGGAGGAGACCCAGTACTTC. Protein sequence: CASSSTLGTGEETQYF. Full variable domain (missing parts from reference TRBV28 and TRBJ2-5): DVKVTQSSRYLVKRTGEKVFLECVQDMDHENMFWYRQDPGLGLRLIYFSYDVKMKEKGDIPEGYSVSREKKERFSLILESASTNQTSMYLCASSSTLGTGEETQYFGPGTRLLVL.

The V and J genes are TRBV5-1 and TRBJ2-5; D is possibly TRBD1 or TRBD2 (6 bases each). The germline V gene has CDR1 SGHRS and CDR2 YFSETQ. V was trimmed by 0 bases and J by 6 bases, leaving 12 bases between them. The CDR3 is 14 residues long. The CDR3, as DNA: TGCGCCAGCAGCTTGGACGGGGGCCAGAAGACCCAGTACTTC. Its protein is CASSLDGGQKTQYF.

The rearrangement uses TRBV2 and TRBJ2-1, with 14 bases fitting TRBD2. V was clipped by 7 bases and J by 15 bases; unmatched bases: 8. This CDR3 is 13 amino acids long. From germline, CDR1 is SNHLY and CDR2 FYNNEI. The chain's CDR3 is CASKEGTSGSLFF. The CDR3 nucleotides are TGTGCCAGCAAAGAAGGGACTAGCGGGAGTCTGTTCTTC.

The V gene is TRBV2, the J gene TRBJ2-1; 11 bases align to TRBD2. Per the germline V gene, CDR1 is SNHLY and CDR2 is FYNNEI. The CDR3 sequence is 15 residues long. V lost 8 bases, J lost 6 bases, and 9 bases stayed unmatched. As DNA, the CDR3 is TGTGCCAGCGCCAAACTAGCGGGAGCCCCCAATGAGCAGTTCTTC. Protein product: CASAKLAGAPNEQFF.

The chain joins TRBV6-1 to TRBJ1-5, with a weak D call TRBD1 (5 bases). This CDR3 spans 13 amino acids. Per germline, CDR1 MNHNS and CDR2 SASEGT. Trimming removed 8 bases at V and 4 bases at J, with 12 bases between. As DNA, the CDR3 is TGTGCCAGCGGAGGTCAGGGAAATCAGCCCCAGCATTTT. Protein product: CASGGQGNQPQHF.

The CDR3 region is CASSGGQGARYEQYF. Written as DNA, the CDR3 is TGTGCCAGCAGCGGGGGACAGGGGGCCCGGTACGAGCAGTACTTC. The genes are TRBV6-1 and TRBJ2-7; 12 bases line up with TRBD1. Germline V gene lookup returns CDR1 MNHNS and CDR2 SASEGT. The CDR3 is made up of 15 amino acids. The junction had 7 bases not matched to a gene; V was cut back by 6 bases and J by 4 bases.

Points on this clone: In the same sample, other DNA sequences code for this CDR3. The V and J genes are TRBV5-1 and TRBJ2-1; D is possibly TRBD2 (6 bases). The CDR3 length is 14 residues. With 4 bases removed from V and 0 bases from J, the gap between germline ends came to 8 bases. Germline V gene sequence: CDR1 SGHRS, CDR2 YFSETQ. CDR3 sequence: CASSQDYSYNEQFF. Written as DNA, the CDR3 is TGCGCCAGCAGCCAGGACTACTCCTACAATGAGCAGTTCTTC.

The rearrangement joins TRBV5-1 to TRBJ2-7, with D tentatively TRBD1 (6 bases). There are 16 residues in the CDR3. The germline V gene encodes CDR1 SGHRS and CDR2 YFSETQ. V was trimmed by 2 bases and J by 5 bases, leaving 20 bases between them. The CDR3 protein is CASSLEQAGANHEQYF. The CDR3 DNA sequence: TGCGCCAGCAGCTTAGAACAAGCAGGGGCTAATCACGAGCAGTACTTC.

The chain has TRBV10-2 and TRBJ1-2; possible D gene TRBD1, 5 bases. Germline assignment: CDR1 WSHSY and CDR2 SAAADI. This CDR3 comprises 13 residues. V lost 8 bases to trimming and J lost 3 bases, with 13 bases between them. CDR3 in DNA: TGCGCCAGCTGCGACAGAACATACTATGGCTACACCTTC. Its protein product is CASCDRTYYGYTF.

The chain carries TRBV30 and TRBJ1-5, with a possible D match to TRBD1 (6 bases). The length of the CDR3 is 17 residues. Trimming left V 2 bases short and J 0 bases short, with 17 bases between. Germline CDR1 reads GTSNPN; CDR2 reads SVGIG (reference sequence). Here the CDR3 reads CAWSTGILPYSNQPQHF. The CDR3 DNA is TGTGCCTGGAGTACAGGGATCCTCCCTTATAGCAATCAGCCCCAGCATTTT.

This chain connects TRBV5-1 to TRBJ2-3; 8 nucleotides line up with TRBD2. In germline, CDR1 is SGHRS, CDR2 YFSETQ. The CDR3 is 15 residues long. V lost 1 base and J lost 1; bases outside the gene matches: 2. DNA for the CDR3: TGCGCCAGCAGCTTGATGACTAGCGGCACAGATACGCAGTATTTT. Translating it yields CASSLMTSGTDTQYF.

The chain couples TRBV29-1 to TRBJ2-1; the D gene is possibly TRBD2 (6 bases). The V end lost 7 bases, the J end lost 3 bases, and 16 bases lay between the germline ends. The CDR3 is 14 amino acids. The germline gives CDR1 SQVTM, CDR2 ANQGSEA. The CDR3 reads CSAIPVADYNEQFF. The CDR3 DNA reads TGCAGCGCCATCCCGGTAGCGGACTACAATGAGCAGTTCTTC.

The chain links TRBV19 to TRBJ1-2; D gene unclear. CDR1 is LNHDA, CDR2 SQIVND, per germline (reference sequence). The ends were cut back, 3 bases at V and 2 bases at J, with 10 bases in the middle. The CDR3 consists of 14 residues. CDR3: CASSIPGVNYGYTF. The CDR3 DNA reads TGTGCCAGTAGTATCCCGGGAGTAAACTATGGCTACACCTTC.

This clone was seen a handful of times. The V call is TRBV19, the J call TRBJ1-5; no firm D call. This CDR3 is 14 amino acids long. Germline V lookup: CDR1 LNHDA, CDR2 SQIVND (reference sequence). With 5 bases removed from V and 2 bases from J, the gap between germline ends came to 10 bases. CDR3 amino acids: CASSYSLGNQPQHF. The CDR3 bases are TGTGCCAGTAGTTACTCCCTCGGCAATCAGCCCCAGCATTTT.

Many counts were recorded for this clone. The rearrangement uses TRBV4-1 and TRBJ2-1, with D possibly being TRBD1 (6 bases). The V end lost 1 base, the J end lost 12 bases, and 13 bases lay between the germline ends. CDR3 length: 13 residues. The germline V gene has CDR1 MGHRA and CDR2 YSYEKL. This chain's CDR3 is CASSQAIGRGQFF. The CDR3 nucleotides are TGCGCCAGCAGCCAAGCAATTGGCAGGGGGCAGTTCTTC.

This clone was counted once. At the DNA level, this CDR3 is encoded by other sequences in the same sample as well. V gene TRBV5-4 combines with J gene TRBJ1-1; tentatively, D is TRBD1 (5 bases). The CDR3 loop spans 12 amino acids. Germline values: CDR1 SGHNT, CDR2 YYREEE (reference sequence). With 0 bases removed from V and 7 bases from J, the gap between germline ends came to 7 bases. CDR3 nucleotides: TGTGCCAGCAGCTTGGATAGGGGTGAAGCTTTCTTT. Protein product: CASSLDRGEAFF.

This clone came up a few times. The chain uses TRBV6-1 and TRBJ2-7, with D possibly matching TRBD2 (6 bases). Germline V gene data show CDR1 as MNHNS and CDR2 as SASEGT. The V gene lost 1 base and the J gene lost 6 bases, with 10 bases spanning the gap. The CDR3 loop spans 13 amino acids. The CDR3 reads CASSEVEGLEQYF. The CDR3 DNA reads TGTGCCAGCAGTGAAGTAGAGGGACTCGAGCAGTACTTC.